A selection of T cell receptor beta chains follows, all from one sample in a study of blood T cell repertoires in COVID-19. Libraries were prepared by immunoSEQ multiplex PCR; TCRdb keeps only in-frame clonotypes and omits some of them. The table shows some 270,000 clones, with 70% to 90% occurring only once. Source material: PBMCs or T cells enriched from blood (not recorded which). The receptors were gathered from a woman between 45 and 60 years old who had been exposed to COVID-19. Each CDR3 is given without its conserved first and last residue.

V gene	J gene	CDR3 protein
TRBV28	TRBJ1-2	ASRFSGTIYGYT
TRBV21-1	TRBJ1-2	ASSKKPLPTDSLNNYGYT
TRBV5-1	TRBJ1-1	ASSLALGLEPEAF
TRBV10-1	TRBJ2-2	ASSESNRVAGELF
TRBV19	TRBJ1-5	ASSITPAGDQPQH
TRBV5-6	TRBJ1-2	ASSRGQGGYGYT
TRBV19	TRBJ1-3	ASTRWGDVGGNTIY
TRBV13	TRBJ2-7	ASSSGDNEQY
TRBV7-8	TRBJ1-2	ASSLGENYGYT
TRBV6-1	TRBJ1-4	ASSEAGQGGKKLF
TRBV11-3	TRBJ2-5	ASSLGQNQETQY
TRBV5-8	TRBJ2-1	ASSLRGGLAPGQF
TRBV12-2	TRBJ2-1	ASRSGQGKF
TRBV2	TRBJ2-5	ARGTGETQY
TRBV2	TRBJ1-1	ASSSGPLAGSTEAF
TRBV3-1/TRBV3-2	TRBJ1-6	ASSSGSGGWGSPLH
TRBV2	TRBJ2-7	ASSRSSYEQY
TRBV4-1	TRBJ1-4	ASSRLLLEKLF
TRBV3-1/TRBV3-2	TRBJ2-5	ASRLLAGSGTQY
TRBV3-1/TRBV3-2	TRBJ2-5	ASSQDRVGAGGETQY
TRBV6-6	TRBJ1-2	AGQGQPSGYGYT
TRBV19	TRBJ1-2	ASMGRESGYT
TRBV10-2	TRBJ2-2	ASSSSGGAGELF
TRBV19	TRBJ1-1	ASSMSGTGVIIEAF
TRBV10-3	TRBJ1-5	AISEEFSNQPQH
TRBV7-2	TRBJ1-4	ASSLGPRREKLF
TRBV9	TRBJ1-3	ASSTRQGSGGNTIY
TRBV10-2	TRBJ1-2	ASSTGLPGYT
TRBV2	TRBJ2-7	ASKTTGIHEQY
TRBV2	TRBJ1-6	ASSDGGTTSHYSPLH
TRBV28	TRBJ2-7	ASSLLRSYEQY
TRBV12-5	TRBJ1-2	ASGLGDFYGYT
TRBV3-1/TRBV3-2	TRBJ1-3	ASSHPLDSSGNTIY
TRBV14	TRBJ1-1	ASSQHRKNTEAF
TRBV30	TRBJ1-2	AWSSSLELPNYGYT
TRBV7-8	TRBJ1-3	ASSPRGSGNTIY
TRBV3-1/TRBV3-2	TRBJ2-7	ASSHRVRGGSYEPY
TRBV3-1/TRBV3-2	TRBJ2-3	ASSPSRGSTDTQY
TRBV11-3	TRBJ1-1	ASSSRGTEAF
TRBV7-8	TRBJ2-7	ASSLGFKETGLYEQY
TRBV28	TRBJ1-6	ASSSGQVENSPLH
TRBV28	TRBJ1-5	ASTLGAGGVSNQPQH
TRBV16	TRBJ1-4	ASSQSWAGSEKLF
TRBV5-1	TRBJ1-1	ASSFNRGTEAF
TRBV3-1/TRBV3-2	TRBJ1-5	ASSQDIGANQPQH
TRBV11-3	TRBJ2-5	ASSFTSGSAETQY
TRBV3-1/TRBV3-2	TRBJ1-1	ASSQDGFRGSEAF
TRBV7-9	TRBJ2-7	ASSLELAGGPQY